The 26 T cell receptor beta chains listed next were all sequenced from one sample in a study of T cell responses to AZD1222 COVID-19 vaccine. Sequenced by immunoSEQ multiplex PCR; TCRdb stores in-frame clones only, minus some. The sample has roughly 180,000 clones, roughly 94% seen once. Source: peripheral blood, taken on day 0 of AZD1222 vaccination. Receptors were obtained from an adult in good health.

The chain is built from TRBV10-3 and TRBJ2-1; D tentatively reads TRBD1 or TRBD2 (5 bases each). Deletions cut 8 bases from V and 5 bases from J, with 10 bases between. The CDR3 runs to 12 residues. Germline-derived CDR1 and CDR2 are ENHRY and SYGVKD. The chain's CDR3 is CAIGDPNNEQFF. The CDR3 nucleotides read TGTGCCATCGGGGACCCCAACAATGAGCAGTTCTTC.

This chain uses TRBV6-5 with TRBJ1-5; a possible D gene is TRBD1 (6 bases). The length of the CDR3 is 14 residues. CDR1 and CDR2 (germline): MNHEY, SVGAGI. V was shortened by 6 bases and J by 2 bases, with 11 bases between the two germline ends. The CDR3 bases are TGTGCCAGCAGACAAGCAGGGGGCAATCAGCCCCAGCATTTT. As protein: CASRQAGGNQPQHF.

The chain has TRBV7-2 and TRBJ1-1, with D possibly TRBD1 on 5 matching bases. The V end was cut by 1 base, the J end by 5 bases, with 8 bases between. This CDR3 is built from 13 residues. Per the germline V gene, CDR1 is SGHTA and CDR2 is FQGNSA. CDR3: CASSLGRQTEAFF. The CDR3 coding sequence is TGTGCCAGCAGCTTAGGGAGACAGACTGAAGCTTTCTTT.

This clone was seen a handful of times. This chain joins TRBV5-1 and TRBJ1-5; D unclear. The CDR3 is 15 residues long. Looked up from germline, CDR1 is SGHRS and CDR2 is YFSETQ. The germline V and J ends were trimmed by 0 bases and 9 bases, with 16 bases remaining between them. The CDR3 loop reads CASSLDAAAKGPQHF. CDR3 bases: TGCGCCAGCAGCTTGGACGCAGCGGCAAAGGGGCCCCAGCATTTT.

This chain joins TRBV10-3 and TRBJ1-1; tentatively, D is TRBD1 (5 bases). Germline-derived CDR1 and CDR2 are ENHRY and SYGVKD. CDR3 length equals 13 residues. V lost 6 bases, J lost 0 bases, and 8 bases lay in between. The CDR3 sequence: CAIRTELNTEAFF. The CDR3 region has the DNA TGTGCCATCAGGACAGAATTGAACACTGAAGCTTTCTTT.

The V gene is TRBV5-1, the J gene TRBJ1-2; maybe TRBD1 (6 bases). The CDR3 contains 13 residues. V shed 0 bases and J shed 9 bases, with 12 bases lying between them. Germline V gene lookup returns CDR1 SGHRS and CDR2 YFSETQ. The CDR3 loop is CASSLEGGYRYTF. The CDR3 DNA reads as TGCGCCAGCAGCTTGGAAGGGGGTTATCGCTACACCTTC.

This clone was seen only once. The V call is TRBV3-1 (or the pseudogene TRBV3-2), the J call TRBJ1-2; D call uncertain. CDR1 and CDR2 from the germline V gene are LGHDT and YNNKEL (reference sequence). The CDR3 has 16 amino acids. V dropped 0 bases and J dropped 10 bases, with 21 bases sitting between them. CDR3 sequence reads: CASSQELGVTIGIYTF. In DNA form, the CDR3 reads TGTGCCAGCAGCCAAGAGCTCGGCGTAACCATAGGGATCTACACCTTC.

The CDR3 is CAWKWSRTYYGYTF. CDR3 bases: TGTGCCTGGAAATGGAGCAGGACTTACTATGGCTACACCTTC. This rearrangement joins TRBV30 to TRBJ1-2; D ambiguous. V was pared by 4 bases and J by 3 bases, with 15 bases between. In germline, CDR1 is GTSNPN, CDR2 SVGIG (reference sequence). CDR3 length: 14 residues.

V and J are TRBV11-1 and TRBJ2-1; D assignment may be TRBD1 or TRBD2 (6 bases each). The V gene lost 1 base and the J gene lost 4 bases, with 11 bases spanning the gap. The length of the CDR3 is 15 residues. The V gene's germline CDR1 is SGHAT and CDR2 FQDESV (reference sequence). The CDR3 spells CASSLGGGGYNEQFF. CDR3 DNA: TGTGCCAGCAGCTTAGGTGGAGGGGGTTACAATGAGCAGTTCTTC.

This chain links TRBV7-8 with TRBJ1-1; tentatively, D is TRBD1 (5 bases). This CDR3 region has 13 residues. Trimming removed 5 bases at V and 11 bases at J, with 18 bases between. Per germline, CDR1 SGHVS and CDR2 FQNEAQ. CDR3 residues: CASSAEEGSKAFF. In DNA, the CDR3 is TGTGCCAGCAGCGCAGAAGAGGGGTCCAAGGCTTTCTTT.

The count of this clone is one. V usage is TRBV28 and J usage is TRBJ2-5; 14 bases match TRBD2. V shed 4 bases, J shed 5 bases, and the junction held 9 bases outside the gene matches. The CDR3 runs 17 residues. CDR1 and CDR2 (germline): MDHEN, SYDVKM. The CDR3 coding sequence is TGTGCCAGCAGTTACCAACCGGGACTAGCGGGAGCGGAGACCCAGTACTTC. Its protein is CASSYQPGLAGAETQYF.

The V call is TRBV10-2, the J call TRBJ2-2; 10 bases agree with TRBD2. After removal of 6 bases from V and 3 bases from J, the junction contained 4 bases not matched to a gene. The length of the CDR3 is 15 residues. The V gene's germline CDR1 is WSHSY and CDR2 SAAADI. The CDR3 protein is CASRRAGGDTGELFF. CDR3 DNA: TGCGCCAGCAGGAGAGCGGGAGGGGACACCGGGGAGCTGTTTTTT.

The DNA for the CDR3 is TGTGCCAGTAGTATAGTCGGGGGGAATCAGCCCCAGCATTTT. Encoded protein: CASSIVGGNQPQHF. The chain couples TRBV19 to TRBJ1-5; the D gene is possibly TRBD1 (5 bases). Germline assignment: CDR1 LNHDA and CDR2 SQIVND (reference sequence). The CDR3 runs 14 residues. V lost 1 base and J lost 4, with 8 bases in between.

This clone has only one observation. V usage is TRBV18 and J usage is TRBJ2-1; a possible D gene is TRBD2 (5 bases). The length of the CDR3 is 13 residues. Germline assignment: CDR1 KGHSH and CDR2 LQKENI. Between the trimmed V and J ends, which lost 2 bases and 11 bases, there was a span of 13 bases. CDR3: CASSPTLGEKQFF. CDR3 nucleotides: TGTGCCAGCTCACCAACGCTCGGGGAGAAGCAGTTCTTC.

V gene TRBV27 combines with J gene TRBJ1-1; 7 bases match TRBD1. From germline, CDR1 is MNHEY and CDR2 SMNVEV (reference sequence). CDR3 length: 14 residues. After removal of 6 bases from V and 0 bases from J, the junction contained 4 bases not matched to a gene. The CDR3 coding sequence is TGTGCCAGCAGAAGAGACAGGGTGAACACTGAAGCTTTCTTT. Its translation is CASRRDRVNTEAFF.

As DNA, the CDR3 is TGTGCCAGCAGTCTAGCGGGGGGCACAGATACGCAGTATTTT. Translation gives CASSLAGGTDTQYF. The gene calls are TRBV6-4 and TRBJ2-3; TRBD2 aligns across 10 bases. The germline V gene encodes CDR1 MRHNA and CDR2 SNTAGT. This CDR3 region has 14 residues. Trimming took 5 bases from V and 1 from J; bases not matched to a gene: 0.

This clone was recorded once. The rearrangement uses TRBV25-1 and TRBJ2-3, with 8 nucleotides matching TRBD2. Trimming at V came to 8 bases and at J to 2 bases, leaving 9 bases not matched to a gene. CDR1 and CDR2 (germline): MGHDK, SYGVNS. The CDR3 has 15 amino acids. The CDR3 region has the DNA TGTGCCAGCTCAACCTTAGCGGGACTCACAGATACGCAGTATTTT. It encodes CASSTLAGLTDTQYF.

V is TRBV6-5 and J is TRBJ1-2, with D unresolved. CDR3 size: 14 residues. The germline V gene has CDR1 MNHEY and CDR2 SVGAGI. V gave up 2 bases and J gave up 8 bases, with 15 bases separating them. The CDR3 sequence is CASSYQRQALGYTF. The CDR3 coding sequence is TGTGCCAGCAGTTACCAACGACAAGCTCTAGGCTACACCTTC.

This clone was counted only a few times. This chain links TRBV10-2 with TRBJ2-7; D may be TRBD1 (7 bases). V dropped 6 bases and J dropped 3 bases, with 21 bases sitting between them. The CDR3 contains 16 residues. CDR1 is WSHSY and CDR2 is SAAADI in the germline V gene. The CDR3 here is CASSGGVQGIGYEQYF. CDR3 coding DNA: TGCGCCAGCAGCGGCGGGGTACAGGGGATAGGCTACGAGCAGTACTTC.

The J gene is TRBJ1-5, the V gene TRBV25-1; D is uncertain. Trimming took 3 bases from V and 3 from J, leaving 12 bases between them. CDR1 and CDR2 (germline): MGHDK, SYGVNS. The CDR3 spans 15 residues. The CDR3 protein is CASSEAGGFNQPQHF. As DNA, the CDR3 is TGTGCCAGCAGTGAGGCCGGAGGTTTCAATCAGCCCCAGCATTTT.

The chain carries TRBV29-1 and TRBJ2-1, with D perhaps assigned TRBD1 or TRBD2 (5 bases each). Germline CDR1 is SQVTM and CDR2 is ANQGSEA. Trimming removed 7 bases at V and 3 bases at J, with 10 bases between. This CDR3 is 12 amino acids long. CDR3: CSAGTLYNEQFF. CDR3 coding DNA: TGCAGCGCCGGGACCCTCTACAATGAGCAGTTCTTC.

The chain recombines TRBV2 with TRBJ2-1; D gene ambiguous. Trimming took off 8 bases at V and 6 bases at J, with 14 bases between the two ends. Germline-derived CDR1 and CDR2 are SNHLY and FYNNEI. The length of the CDR3 is 13 residues. For the CDR3, the DNA is TGTGCCAGCCAAACGGTCTTTAGCAATGAGCAGTTCTTC. Its protein is CASQTVFSNEQFF.

The chain uses TRBV2 and TRBJ2-7; TRBD2 matches 9 bases. V was pared by 5 bases and J by 1 base, with 6 bases of the junction left unmatched. The CDR3 runs 15 residues. CDR1 is SNHLY, CDR2 FYNNEI, per germline. The CDR3 here is CASSSTSGLSYEQYF. CDR3 DNA sequence: TGTGCCAGCAGTTCCACTAGCGGGCTTTCCTACGAGCAGTACTTC.

With regard to this clone: The same CDR3 also results from other DNA sequences found in this sample. The chain combines TRBV19 with TRBJ2-1; D is uncertain. The CDR3 has 12 amino acids. Germline loops: CDR1 LNHDA, CDR2 SQIVND (reference sequence). V was cut by 1 base and J by 6 bases, with 4 bases left in between. The CDR3 spells CASSIAGNEQFF. CDR3 bases: TGTGCCAGTAGTATAGCGGGCAATGAGCAGTTCTTC.

CDR3 bases: TGTGCCATCAGCACGTCCCTCTCTGGAAACACCATATATTTT. Translating gives CAISTSLSGNTIYF. The J gene is TRBJ1-3, the V gene TRBV10-3; no clear D. Germline V gene lookup returns CDR1 ENHRY and CDR2 SYGVKD. The CDR3 is 14 residues long. V gave up 6 bases and J gave up 0 bases, with 9 bases separating them.

The rearrangement links TRBV10-3 to TRBJ1-2; a possible D gene is TRBD1 (6 bases). The germline V gene has CDR1 ENHRY and CDR2 SYGVKD. The CDR3 has 16 residues. The V and J ends lost 3 bases and 6 bases respectively, with 20 bases between them. DNA for the CDR3: TGTGCCATCAGTGATACAGGGTATTTCTCCGGCAATGGCTACACCTTC. Its translation: CAISDTGYFSGNGYTF.